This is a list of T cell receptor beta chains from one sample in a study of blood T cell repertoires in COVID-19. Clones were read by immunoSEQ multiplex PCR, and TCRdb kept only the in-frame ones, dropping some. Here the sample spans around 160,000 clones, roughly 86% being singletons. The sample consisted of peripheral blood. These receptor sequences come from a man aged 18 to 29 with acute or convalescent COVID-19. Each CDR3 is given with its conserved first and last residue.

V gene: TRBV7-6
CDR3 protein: CASSPSGGATDTQYF

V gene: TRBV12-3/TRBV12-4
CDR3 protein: CASSLGTGEAAFF

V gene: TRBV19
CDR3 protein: CASSFRDTSTDTQYF

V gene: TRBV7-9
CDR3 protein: CASSLVGSNTEAFF

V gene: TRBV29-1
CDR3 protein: CSVVWDNSYEQYF

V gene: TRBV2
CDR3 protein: CASSGVGDLEQYF

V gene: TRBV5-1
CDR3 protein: CASSKQQDTQYF

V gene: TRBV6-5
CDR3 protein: CASSYGTGIESEAFF

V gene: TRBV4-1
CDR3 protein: CASSQGAGYEQYF

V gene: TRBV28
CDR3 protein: CASSFRGMNTGELFF

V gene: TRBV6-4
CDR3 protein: CASSYRAGGGYNEQFF

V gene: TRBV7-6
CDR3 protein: CASSDRTAPVNQPQHF

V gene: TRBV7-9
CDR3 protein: CASSLWQGEQYF

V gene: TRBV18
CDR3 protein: CASSQDRSYGYTF

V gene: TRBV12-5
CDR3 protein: CASDYDRSHNQPQHF

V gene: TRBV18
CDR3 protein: CASSLPTGDFEKLFF

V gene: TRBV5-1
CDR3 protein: CASSLGQGWTGELFF

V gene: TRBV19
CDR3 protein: CASSLNRGKLFF

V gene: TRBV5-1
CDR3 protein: CASSDSLDYGYTF

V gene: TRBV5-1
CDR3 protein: CASSSPNTEQFF

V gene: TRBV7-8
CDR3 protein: CASSLGPGQGDEKLFF

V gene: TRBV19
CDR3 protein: CASSLTGTQETQYF

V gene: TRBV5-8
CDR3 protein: CASSLDRGLNYGYTF

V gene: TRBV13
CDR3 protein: CASSQGARVPPNYGYTF

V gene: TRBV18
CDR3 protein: CATTSGGPEPQHF